This T cell receptor beta chain was recovered during a study of blood T cells in healthy people across ages. The use of a sample-barcoded 5' primer and a J-beta primer mix characterized a second PCR of about 6 to 12 cycles. Using its own MiXCR run on the 5' RACE reads, TCRdb lists one record per CDR3 protein. There are 1.2 million to 1.5 million distinct CDR3 sequences in the sample; approximately 59% occur only once, and over 5% lies in the top ten. The germline V gene has CDR1 ENHRY and CDR2 SYGVKD. J gave up 2 bases and V 6 bases, and 7 bases lay outside the gene matches. The CDR3 loop spans 15 amino acids.

This chain joins TRBV10-3 and TRBJ2-7, with 10 bases lining up with TRBD1. Specimen: blood. The receptor comes from a young man in good health. The CDR3 reads CAIRPGQGLTYEQYF. The CDR3 DNA sequence: TGTGCCATCAGACCGGGACAGGGGTTAACCTACGAGCAGTACTTC.